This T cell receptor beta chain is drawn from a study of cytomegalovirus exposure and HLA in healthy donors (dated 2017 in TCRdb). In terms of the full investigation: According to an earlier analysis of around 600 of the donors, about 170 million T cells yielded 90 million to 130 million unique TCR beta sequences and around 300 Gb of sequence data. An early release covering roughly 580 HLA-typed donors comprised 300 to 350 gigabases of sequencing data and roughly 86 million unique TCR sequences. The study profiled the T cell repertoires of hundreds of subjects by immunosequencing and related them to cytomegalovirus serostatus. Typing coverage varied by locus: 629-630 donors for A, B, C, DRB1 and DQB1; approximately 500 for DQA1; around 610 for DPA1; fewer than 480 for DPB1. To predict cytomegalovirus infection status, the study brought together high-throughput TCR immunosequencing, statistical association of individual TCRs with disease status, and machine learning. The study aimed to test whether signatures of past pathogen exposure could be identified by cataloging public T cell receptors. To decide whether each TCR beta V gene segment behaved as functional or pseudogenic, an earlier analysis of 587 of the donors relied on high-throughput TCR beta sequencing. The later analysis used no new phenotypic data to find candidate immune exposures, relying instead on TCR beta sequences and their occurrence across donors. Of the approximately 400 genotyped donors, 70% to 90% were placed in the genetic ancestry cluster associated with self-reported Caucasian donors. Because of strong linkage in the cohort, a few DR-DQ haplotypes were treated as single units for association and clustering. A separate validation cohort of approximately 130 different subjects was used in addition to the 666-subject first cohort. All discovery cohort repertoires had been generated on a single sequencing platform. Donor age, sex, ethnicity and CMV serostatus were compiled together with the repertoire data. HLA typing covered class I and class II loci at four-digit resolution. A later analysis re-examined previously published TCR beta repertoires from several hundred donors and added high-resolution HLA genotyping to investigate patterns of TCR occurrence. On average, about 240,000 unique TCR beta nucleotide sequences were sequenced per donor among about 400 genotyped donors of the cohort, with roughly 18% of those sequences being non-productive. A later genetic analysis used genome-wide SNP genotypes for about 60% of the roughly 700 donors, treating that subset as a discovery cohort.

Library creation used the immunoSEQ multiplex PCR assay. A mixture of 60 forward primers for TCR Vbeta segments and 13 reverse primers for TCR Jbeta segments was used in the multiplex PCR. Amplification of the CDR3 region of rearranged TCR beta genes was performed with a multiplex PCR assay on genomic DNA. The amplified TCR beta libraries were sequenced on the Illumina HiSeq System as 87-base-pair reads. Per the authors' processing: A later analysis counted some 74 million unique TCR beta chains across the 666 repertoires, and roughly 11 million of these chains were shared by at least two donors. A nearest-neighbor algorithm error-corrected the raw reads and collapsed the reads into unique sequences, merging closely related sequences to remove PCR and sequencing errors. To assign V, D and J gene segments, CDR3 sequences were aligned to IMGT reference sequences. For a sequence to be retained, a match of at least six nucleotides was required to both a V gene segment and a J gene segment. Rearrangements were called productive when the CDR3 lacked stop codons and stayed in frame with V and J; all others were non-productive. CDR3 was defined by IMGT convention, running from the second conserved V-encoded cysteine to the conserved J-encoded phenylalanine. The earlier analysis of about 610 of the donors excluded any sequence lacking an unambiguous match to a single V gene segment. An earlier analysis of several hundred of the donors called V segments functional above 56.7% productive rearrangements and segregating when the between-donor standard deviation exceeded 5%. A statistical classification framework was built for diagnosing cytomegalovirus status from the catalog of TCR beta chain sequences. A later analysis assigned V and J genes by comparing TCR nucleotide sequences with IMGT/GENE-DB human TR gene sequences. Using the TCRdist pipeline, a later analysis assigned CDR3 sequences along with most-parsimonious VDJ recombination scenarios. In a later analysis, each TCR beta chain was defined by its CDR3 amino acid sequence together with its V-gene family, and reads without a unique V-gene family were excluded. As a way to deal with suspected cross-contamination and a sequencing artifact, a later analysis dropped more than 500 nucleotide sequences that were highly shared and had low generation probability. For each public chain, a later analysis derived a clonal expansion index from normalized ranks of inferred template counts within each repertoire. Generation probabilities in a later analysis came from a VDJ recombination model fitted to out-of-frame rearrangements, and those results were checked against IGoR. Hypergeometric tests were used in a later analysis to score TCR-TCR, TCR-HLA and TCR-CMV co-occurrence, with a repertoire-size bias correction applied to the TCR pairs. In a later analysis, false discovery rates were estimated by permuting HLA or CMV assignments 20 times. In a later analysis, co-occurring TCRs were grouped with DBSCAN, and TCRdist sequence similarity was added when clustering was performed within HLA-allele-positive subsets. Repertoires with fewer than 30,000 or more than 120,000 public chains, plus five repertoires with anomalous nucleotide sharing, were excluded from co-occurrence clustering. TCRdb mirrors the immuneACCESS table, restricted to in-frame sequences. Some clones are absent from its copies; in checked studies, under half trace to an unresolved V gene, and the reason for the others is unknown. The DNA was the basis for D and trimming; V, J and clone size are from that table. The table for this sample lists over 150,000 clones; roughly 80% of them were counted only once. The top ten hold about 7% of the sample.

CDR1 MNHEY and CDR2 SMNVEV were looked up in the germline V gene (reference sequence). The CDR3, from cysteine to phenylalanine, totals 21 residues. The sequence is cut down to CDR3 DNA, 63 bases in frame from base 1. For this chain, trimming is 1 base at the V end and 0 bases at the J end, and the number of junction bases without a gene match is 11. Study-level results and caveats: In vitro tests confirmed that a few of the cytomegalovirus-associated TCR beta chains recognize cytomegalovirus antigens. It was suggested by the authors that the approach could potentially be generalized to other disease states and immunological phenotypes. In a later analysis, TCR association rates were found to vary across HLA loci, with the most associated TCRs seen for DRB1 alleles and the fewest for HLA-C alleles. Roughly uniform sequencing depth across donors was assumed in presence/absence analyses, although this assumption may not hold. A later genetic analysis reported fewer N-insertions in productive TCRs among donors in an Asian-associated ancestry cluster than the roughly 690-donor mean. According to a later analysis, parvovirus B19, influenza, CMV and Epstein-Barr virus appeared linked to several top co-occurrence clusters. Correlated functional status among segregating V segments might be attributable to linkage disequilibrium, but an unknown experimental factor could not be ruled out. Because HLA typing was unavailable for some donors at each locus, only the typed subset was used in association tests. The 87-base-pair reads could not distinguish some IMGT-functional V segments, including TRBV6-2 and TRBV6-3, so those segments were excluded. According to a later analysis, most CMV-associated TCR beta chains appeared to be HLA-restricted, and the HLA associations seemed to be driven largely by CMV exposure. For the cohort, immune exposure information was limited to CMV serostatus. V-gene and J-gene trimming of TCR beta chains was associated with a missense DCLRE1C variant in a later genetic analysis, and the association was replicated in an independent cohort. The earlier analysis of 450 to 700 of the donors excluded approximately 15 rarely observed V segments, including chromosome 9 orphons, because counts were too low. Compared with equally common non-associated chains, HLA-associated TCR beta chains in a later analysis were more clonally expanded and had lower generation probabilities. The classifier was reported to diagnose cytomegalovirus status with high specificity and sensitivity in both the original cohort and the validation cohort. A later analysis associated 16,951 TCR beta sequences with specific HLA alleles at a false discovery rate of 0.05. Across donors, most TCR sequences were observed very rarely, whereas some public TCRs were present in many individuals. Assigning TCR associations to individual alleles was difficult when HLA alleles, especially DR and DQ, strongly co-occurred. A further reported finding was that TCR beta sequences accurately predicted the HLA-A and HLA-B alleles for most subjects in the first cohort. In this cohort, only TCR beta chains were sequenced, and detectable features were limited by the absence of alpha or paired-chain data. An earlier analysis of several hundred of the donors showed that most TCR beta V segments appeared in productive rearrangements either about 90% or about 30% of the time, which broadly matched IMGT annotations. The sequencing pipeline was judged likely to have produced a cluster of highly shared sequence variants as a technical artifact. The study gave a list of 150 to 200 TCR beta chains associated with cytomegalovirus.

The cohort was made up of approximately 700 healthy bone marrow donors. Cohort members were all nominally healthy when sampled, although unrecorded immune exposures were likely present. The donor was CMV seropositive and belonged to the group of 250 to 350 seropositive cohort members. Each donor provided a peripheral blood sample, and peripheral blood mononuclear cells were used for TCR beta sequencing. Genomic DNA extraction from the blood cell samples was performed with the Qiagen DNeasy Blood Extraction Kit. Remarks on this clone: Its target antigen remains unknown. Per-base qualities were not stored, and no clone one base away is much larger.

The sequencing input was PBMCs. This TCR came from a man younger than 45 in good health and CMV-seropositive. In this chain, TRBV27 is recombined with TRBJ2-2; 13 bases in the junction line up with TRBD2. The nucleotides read TGTGCCAGCAGTTTATTTTCACTAGCGGGAGGGAAAGCCGCGAACACCGGGGAGCTGTTTTTT. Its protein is CASSLFSLAGGKAANTGELFF.